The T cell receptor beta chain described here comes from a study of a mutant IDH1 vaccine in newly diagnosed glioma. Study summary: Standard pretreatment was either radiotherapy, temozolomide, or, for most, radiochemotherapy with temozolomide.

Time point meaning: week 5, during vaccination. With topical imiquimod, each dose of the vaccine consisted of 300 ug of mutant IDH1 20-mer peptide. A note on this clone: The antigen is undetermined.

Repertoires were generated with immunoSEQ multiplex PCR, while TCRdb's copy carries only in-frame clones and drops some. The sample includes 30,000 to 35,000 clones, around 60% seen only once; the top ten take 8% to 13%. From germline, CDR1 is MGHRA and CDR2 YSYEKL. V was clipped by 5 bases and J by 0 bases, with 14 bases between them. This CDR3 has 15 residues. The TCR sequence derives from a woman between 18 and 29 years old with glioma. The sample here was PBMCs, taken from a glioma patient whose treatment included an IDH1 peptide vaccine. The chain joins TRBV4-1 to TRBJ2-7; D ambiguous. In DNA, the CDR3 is TGCGCCAGCAGCGACGCGACGGCAAGCTCCTACGAGCAGTACTTC. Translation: CASSDATASSYEQYF.